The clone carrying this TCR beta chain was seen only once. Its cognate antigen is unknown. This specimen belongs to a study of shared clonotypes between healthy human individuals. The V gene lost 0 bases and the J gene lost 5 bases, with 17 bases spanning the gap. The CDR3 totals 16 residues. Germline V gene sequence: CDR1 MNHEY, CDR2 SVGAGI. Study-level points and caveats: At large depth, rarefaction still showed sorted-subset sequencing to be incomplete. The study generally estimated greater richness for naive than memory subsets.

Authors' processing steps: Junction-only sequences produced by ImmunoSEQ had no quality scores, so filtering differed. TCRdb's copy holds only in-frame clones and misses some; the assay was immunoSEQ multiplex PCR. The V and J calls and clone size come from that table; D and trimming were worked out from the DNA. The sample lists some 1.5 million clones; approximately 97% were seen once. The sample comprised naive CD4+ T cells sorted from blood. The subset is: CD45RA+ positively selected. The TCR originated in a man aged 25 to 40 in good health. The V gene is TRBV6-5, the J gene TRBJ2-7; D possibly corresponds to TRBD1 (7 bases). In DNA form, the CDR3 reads TGTGCCAGCAGTTACTCGCTCAGGGGGGCGCAGGACGAGCAGTACTTC. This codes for CASSYSLRGAQDEQYF.